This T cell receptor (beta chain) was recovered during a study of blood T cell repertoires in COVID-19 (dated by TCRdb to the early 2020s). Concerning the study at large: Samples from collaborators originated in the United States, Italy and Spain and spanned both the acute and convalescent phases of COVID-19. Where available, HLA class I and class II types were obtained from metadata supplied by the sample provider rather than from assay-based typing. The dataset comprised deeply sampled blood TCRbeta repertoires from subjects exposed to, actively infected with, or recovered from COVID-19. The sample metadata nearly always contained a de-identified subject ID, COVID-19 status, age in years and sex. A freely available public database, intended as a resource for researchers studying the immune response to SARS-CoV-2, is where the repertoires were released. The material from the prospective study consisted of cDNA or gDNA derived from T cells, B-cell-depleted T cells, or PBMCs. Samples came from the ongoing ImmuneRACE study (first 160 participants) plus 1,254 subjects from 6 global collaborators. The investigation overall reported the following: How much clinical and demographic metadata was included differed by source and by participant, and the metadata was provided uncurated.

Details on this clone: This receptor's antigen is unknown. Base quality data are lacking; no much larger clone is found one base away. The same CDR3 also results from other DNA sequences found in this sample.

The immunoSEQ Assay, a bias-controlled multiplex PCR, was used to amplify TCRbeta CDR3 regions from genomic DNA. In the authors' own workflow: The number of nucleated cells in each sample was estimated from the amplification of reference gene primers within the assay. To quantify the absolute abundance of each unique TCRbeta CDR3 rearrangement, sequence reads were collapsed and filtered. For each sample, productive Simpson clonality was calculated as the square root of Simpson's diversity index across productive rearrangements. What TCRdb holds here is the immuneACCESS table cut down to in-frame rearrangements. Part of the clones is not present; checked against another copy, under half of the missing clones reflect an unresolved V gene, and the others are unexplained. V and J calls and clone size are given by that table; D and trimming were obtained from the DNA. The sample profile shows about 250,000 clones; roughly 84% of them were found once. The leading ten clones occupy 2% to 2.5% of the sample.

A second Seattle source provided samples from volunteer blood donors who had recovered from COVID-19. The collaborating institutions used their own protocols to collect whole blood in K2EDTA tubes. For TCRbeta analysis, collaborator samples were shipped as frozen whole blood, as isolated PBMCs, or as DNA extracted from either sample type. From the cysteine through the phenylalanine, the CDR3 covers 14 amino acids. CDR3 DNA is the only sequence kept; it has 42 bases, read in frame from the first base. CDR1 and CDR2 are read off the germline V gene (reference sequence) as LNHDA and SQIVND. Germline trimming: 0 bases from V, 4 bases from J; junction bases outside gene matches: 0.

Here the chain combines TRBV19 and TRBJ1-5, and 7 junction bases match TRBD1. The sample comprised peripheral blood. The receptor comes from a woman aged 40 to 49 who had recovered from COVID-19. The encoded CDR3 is CASSIETGNQPQHF. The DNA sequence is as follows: TGTGCCAGTAGTATAGAGACAGGGAATCAGCCCCAGCATTTT.